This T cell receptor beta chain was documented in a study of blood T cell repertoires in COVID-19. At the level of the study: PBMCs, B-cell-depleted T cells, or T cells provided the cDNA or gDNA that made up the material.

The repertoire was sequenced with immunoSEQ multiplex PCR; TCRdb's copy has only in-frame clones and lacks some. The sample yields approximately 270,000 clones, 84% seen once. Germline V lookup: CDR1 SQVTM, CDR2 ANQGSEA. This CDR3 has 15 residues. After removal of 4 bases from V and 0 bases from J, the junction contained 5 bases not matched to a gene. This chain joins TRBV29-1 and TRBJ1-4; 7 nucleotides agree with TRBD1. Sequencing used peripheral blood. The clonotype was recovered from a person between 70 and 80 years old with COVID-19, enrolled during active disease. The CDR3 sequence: CSVVGTEATNEKLFF. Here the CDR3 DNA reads TGCAGCGTTGTTGGGACAGAAGCAACTAATGAAAAACTGTTTTTT. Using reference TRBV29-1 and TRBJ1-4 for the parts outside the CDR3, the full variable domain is SAVISQKPSRDICQRGTSLTIQCQVDSQVTMMFWYRQQPGQSLTLIATANQGSEATYESGFVIDKFPISRPNLTFSTLTVSNMSPEDSSIYLCSVVGTEATNEKLFFGSGTQLSVL.